The subject of this entry is one T cell receptor (beta chain). The data were taken from a study of PD-L1 blockade in urothelial cancer. At the level of the study: Before enrollment, 0 to 3 chemotherapy regimens had been given to patients.

Sample time point: pretreatment peripheral blood. The protocol was immunoSEQ multiplex PCR, while the TCRdb copy is restricted to in-frame clones and leaves out a portion. Found here are 70,000 to 95,000 clones, roughly 84% of them singletons; the top ten hold around 1.9%. After removal of 3 bases from V and 11 bases from J, the junction contained 7 bases not matched to a gene. CDR3 size: 12 residues. Germline lookup yields CDR1 SQVTM and CDR2 ANQGSEA. The receptor was derived from a man in his sixties with urothelial cancer. The source material was PBMCs, sampled around atezolizumab (anti-PD-L1) treatment. This chain links TRBV29-1 with TRBJ2-1, with TRBD2 identical over 7 bases. The CDR3 nucleotides read TGCAGCGTTGACTGGGCGGGAGAAAAGCAGTTCTTC. Protein: CSVDWAGEKQFF.